This T cell receptor beta chain was profiled in a study of blood T cell repertoires in COVID-19. Study details: The United States, Italy and Spain provided the acute and convalescent COVID-19 samples.

This CDR3 contains 18 residues. The germline V and J ends were trimmed by 3 bases and 0 bases, with 18 bases remaining between them. Germline V CDR1 and CDR2: LNHNV, YYDKDF (reference sequence). Seattle patients were enrolled during active infection and followed longitudinally. Sequenced by immunoSEQ multiplex PCR; TCRdb stores in-frame clones only, minus some. The sample holds some 300,000 clones, roughly 89% seen once. The receptor was derived from a woman aged 25 to 39 with COVID-19, enrolled during active disease. The sample comprised peripheral blood. The rearrangement links TRBV15 to TRBJ2-1; tentative D call: TRBD2 (6 bases). CDR3 coding DNA: TGTGCCACCAGCAGGGGATGGAGCGGGTCGAGCTCCTACAATGAGCAGTTCTTC. It yields the protein CATSRGWSGSSSYNEQFF.